This T cell receptor beta chain derives from a study of T cell repertoires in cytomegalovirus infection. Study-wide background: Indications of both CMV infection and matching HLA type were provided by public TCR beta signatures.

A single record per CDR3 protein comes from TCRdb applying MiXCR to the reads. The table lists 200,000 to 300,000 distinct CDR3 sequences, about 12% of them singletons, with around 1.6% in the top ten. As for this clonotype: Its antigen is undetermined.

Notes on the study in general: The ex vivo response showed dominance by HLA-C-restricted CMV-specific TCR beta clonotypes.

Germline CDR1 reads SGDLS; CDR2 reads YYNGEE. J lost 2 bases, V lost 2 bases, and 1 base had no gene match. This CDR3 contains 14 residues. Sequencing was carried out using PBMCs. This TCR derives from a human donor in good health (CMV status not recorded). Some clones in this sample may be carry-over from other donors' samples. The chain uses TRBV9 and TRBJ2-5; TRBD1 aligns across 9 bases. CDR3 in amino acids: CASSVDRGQETQYF. Here the CDR3 DNA reads TGTGCCAGCAGCGTCGACAGGGGGCAAGAGACCCAGTACTTC.